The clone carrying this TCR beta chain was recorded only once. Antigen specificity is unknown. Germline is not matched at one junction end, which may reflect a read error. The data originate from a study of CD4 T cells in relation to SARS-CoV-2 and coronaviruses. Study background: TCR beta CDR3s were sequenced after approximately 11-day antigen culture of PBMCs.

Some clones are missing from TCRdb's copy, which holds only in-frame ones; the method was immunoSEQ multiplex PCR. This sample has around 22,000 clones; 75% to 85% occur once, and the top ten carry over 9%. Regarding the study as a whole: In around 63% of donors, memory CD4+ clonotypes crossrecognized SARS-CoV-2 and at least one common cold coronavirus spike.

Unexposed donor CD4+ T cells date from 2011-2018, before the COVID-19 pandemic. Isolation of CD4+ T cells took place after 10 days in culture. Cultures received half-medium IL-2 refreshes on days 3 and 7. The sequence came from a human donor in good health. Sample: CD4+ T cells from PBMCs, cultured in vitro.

The CDR3 bases are TGTGCCAGCAGTTGGATGACAGGGACCGACTTC. Amino acids: CASSWMTGTDF. The rearrangement links TRBV28 to TRBJ2-5; 7 nucleotides align to TRBD1. This CDR3 has 11 residues. The germline V gene encodes CDR1 MDHEN and CDR2 SYDVKM.